These T cell receptor beta chains were read from a single sample in a study of blood T cell repertoires in COVID-19. Sequencing used immunoSEQ multiplex PCR; TCRdb keeps in-frame clones, though not all of them. The sample includes 200,000 or so clones, around 84% seen only once; the top ten take approximately 10%. The sample consisted of peripheral blood. These receptor sequences come from a woman aged 80 or over with COVID-19, enrolled during active disease. Each CDR3 is given without its conserved first and last residue. Size is omitted from some rows. Given values are once, few, many or a class for expanded clones.

CDR3: ASSQGQGTYEQY
size: many
V: TRBV4-2
J: TRBJ2-7

CDR3: ASSSNRDNSPLH
size: NA
V: TRBV6-6
J: TRBJ1-6

CDR3: ATSDPTGGNQPQH
size: NA
V: TRBV24-1
J: TRBJ1-5

CDR3: SVVGASGNTIY
size: NA
V: TRBV29-1
J: TRBJ1-3

CDR3: ASSLGQGSSPLH
size: NA
V: TRBV5-4
J: TRBJ1-6

CDR3: ASSLGGLAGGSEQF
size: NA
V: TRBV7-2
J: TRBJ2-1

CDR3: ASSDRAGQPQH
size: once
V: TRBV19
J: TRBJ1-5

CDR3: ASSPGTNPDLH
size: NA
V: TRBV5-6
J: TRBJ1-6

CDR3: ASSESRYSTDTQY
size: NA
V: TRBV25-1
J: TRBJ2-3

CDR3: ASRLQGVFNEQF
size: NA
V: TRBV5-6
J: TRBJ2-1

CDR3: ASSLISTRGGRFYNEQF
size: NA
V: TRBV5-1
J: TRBJ2-1

CDR3: ASSLGSSGANVLT
size: NA
V: TRBV19
J: TRBJ2-6

CDR3: ASSLVPVLEGGETQY
size: NA
V: TRBV5-1
J: TRBJ2-5

CDR3: ATTRGQSEAF
size: once
V: TRBV2
J: TRBJ1-1

CDR3: ASSLAIGVNTGELF
size: few
V: TRBV7-9
J: TRBJ2-2

CDR3: ASSQDSYGYT
size: few
V: TRBV4-2
J: TRBJ1-2

CDR3: ASSFLGRGVPTGELF
size: NA
V: TRBV28
J: TRBJ2-2

CDR3: AWADRVGYEQY
size: NA
V: TRBV30
J: TRBJ2-7

CDR3: ASSGPVTGGLNTEAF
size: NA
V: TRBV10-1
J: TRBJ1-1

CDR3: ASSIGGRVTDTQY
size: NA
V: TRBV19
J: TRBJ2-3